This T cell receptor (beta chain) was obtained from a study of early T cells in non-severe SARS-CoV-2 infection. Findings and limits, study-wide: Using VDJdb, the matching emphasized anti-spike CD8 responses while missing private and CD4 specificities.

Comments on this clonotype: Its antigen is not identified.

Germline loops: CDR1 DFQATT, CDR2 SNEGSKA (reference sequence). V was trimmed by 6 bases and J by 12 bases, leaving 17 bases between them. The CDR3 totals 11 residues. TCRdb processed the 5' RACE reads anew with MiXCR; each CDR3 protein has one entry. The table records 25,000 to 35,000 distinct CDR3 sequences, 5.8% of them present only once. The chain combines TRBV20-1 with TRBJ1-2; no reliable D call. The sequence came from an adult who was a healthcare worker with PCR-confirmed SARS-CoV-2 infection or an uninfected control (not recorded which). Sequenced: whole blood. As DNA, the CDR3 is TGCAGTGCCTCCCTTCCACCCGCGAACACCTTC. Translation gives CSASLPPANTF.